Sequencing of this TCR beta chain was carried out in a study of blood T cell repertoires in COVID-19. Measured with immunoSEQ multiplex PCR; TCRdb has only the in-frame clones, and not every one. Among around 140,000 clones listed, about 90% were seen once. Participants spanned ages roughly 18 to 90 years and resided in 20 to 25 US areas. Symptom resolution, clearance, or two negative PCRs marked donors in Cohort 3 as recovered. The junction had 1 base not matched to a gene; V was cut back by 2 bases and J by 8 bases. CDR3 length: 14 amino acids. Germline CDR1 MNHNS, CDR2 SASEGT. J is TRBJ1-4 and V is TRBV6-1; 11 nucleotides align to TRBD1. The sequenced material came from PBMCs or T cells enriched from blood (not recorded which). This receptor was obtained from a man in his fifties or sixties who had recovered from COVID-19. DNA for the CDR3: TGTGCCAGCAGTGAACGGACAGGGGGCGAAAAACTGTTTTTT. This sequence encodes CASSERTGGEKLFF.